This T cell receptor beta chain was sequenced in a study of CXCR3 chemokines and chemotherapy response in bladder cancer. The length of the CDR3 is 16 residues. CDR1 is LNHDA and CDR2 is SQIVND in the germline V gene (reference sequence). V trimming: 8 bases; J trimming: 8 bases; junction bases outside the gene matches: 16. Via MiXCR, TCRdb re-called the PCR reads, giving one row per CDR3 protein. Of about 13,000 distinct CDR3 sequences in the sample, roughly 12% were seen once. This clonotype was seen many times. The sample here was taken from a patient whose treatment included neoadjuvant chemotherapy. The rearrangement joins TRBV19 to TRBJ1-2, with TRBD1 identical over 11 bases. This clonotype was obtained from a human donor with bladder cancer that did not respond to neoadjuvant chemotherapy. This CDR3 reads CASSRTGGALVGGYTF. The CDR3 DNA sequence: TGTGCCAGTTCCAGGACAGGGGGCGCGTTAGTCGGCGGCTACACCTTC.